This T cell receptor (beta chain) was observed in a study of blood T cells in healthy people across ages. CDR3 length equals 19 residues. Study-wide points: TCR beta diversity was tightly associated with the proportion of naive T cells.

Alongside a J-beta primer mix, a sample-barcoded 5' primer served in a second PCR lasting 7 to 11 cycles. Template switching added a 12-random-nucleotide identifier to every cDNA molecule. TCRdb independently ran MiXCR on the 5' RACE reads; one entry per CDR3 protein. Here the sample spans over 750,000 distinct CDR3 sequences, 25% being singletons. Of note for this clonotype: Its specificity is not known.

These data are also associated with another study on T cells of mothers and their children.

Sequenced material: blood. The receptor was derived from a boy between 5 and 17 years old in good health. The rearrangement joins TRBV21-1 to TRBJ2-5; the listed D gene, TRBD2, was not tested against the DNA. The J call could be wrong; TRBJ2-1 is a better fit for the DNA end. TRBV21-1 is termed a pseudogene. The CDR3 nucleotides are TGTGCCAGCAGCAAAGTGGGACTAGCGGGAGGGCGACGTCAGGGGGAGCAGTTCTTC. It yields the protein CASSKVGLAGGRRQGEQFF.